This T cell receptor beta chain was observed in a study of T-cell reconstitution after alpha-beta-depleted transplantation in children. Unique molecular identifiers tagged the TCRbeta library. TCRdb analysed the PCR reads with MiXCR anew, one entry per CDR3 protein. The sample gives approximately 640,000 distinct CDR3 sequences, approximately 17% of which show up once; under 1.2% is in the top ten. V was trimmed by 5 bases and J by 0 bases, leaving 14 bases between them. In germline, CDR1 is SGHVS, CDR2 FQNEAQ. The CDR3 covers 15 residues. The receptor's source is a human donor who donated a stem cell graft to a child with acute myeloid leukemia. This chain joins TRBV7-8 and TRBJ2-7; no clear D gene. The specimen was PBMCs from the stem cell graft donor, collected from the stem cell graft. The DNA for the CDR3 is TGTGCCAGCAGCAGACGACGTTCGAGCTCCTACGAGCAGTACTTC. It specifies CASSRRRSSSYEQYF.